This T cell receptor beta chain came from a study of blood T cells in healthy people across ages. Trimming stripped 3 bases from V and 0 bases from J, with 25 bases between. Looked up from germline, CDR1 is SNHLY and CDR2 is FYNNEI. This CDR3 is 20 amino acids long. Using a J-beta primer mix together with a sample-barcoded 5' primer, a second PCR was run for roughly 7 to 11 cycles. TCRdb processed the 5' RACE reads anew with MiXCR; each CDR3 protein has one entry. The sample lists about 1.1 million distinct CDR3 sequences, about two fifths seen once, with roughly 13% in the top ten. The TCR sequence derives from a man aged 18 to 29 in good health. Sequences were obtained from blood. The rearrangement links TRBV2 to TRBJ2-3; D possibly matches TRBD1 or TRBD2 (6 bases each). CDR3: CASSDGTFAGGASSTDTQYF. CDR3 nucleotides: TGTGCCAGCAGTGACGGGACTTTCGCCGGGGGCGCTTCTAGCACAGATACGCAGTATTTT.